This entry concerns a single TCR beta chain. The antigen is undetermined. This sample stems from a study of OX40 agonist ivuxolimab in advanced cancers. Study context: Dose-escalation patients' cancers were hepatocellular carcinoma, melanoma, renal cell or head and neck cancer. Study observations and caveats: The authors also found low normalized T-cell clonal expansion in some nonresponders.

With baseline, cycle 4 day 1, and cycle 7 day 1 as timepoints, blood was sampled. Generated by immunoSEQ multiplex PCR, the TCRdb table keeps only in-frame clones and is missing some. The table lists about 31,000 clones, about 79% of them singletons. The CDR3 is made up of 14 amino acids. V dropped 1 base and J dropped 1 base, with 5 bases sitting between them. Germline lookup yields CDR1 SGHVS and CDR2 FQNEAQ. The sample here was CD4+ or CD8+ T cells sorted from blood, taken in a trial of the OX40 agonist ivuxolimab. This chain joins TRBV7-8 and TRBJ2-1; no reliable D call. The sequence derives from an adult with an advanced solid tumor such as melanoma, head and neck, liver or kidney cancer. The CDR3 DNA reads TGTGCCAGCAGCTTAGGGGAATCCTACAATGAGCAGTTCTTC. Translated, it gives CASSLGESYNEQFF.